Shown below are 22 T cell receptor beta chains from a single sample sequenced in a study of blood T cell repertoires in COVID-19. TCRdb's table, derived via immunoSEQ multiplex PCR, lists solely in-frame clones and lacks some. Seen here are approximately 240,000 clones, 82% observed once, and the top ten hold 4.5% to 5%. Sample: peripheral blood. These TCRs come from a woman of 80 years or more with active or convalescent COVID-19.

DNA of the CDR3: TGTGCCATCTCGGAGGGGACAGAAAACACCGGGGAGCTGTTTTTT. This codes for CAISEGTENTGELFF. The chain uses TRBV10-3 and TRBJ2-2, with TRBD1 as a possible D gene (7 bases). Germline V lookup: CDR1 ENHRY, CDR2 SYGVKD. The CDR3 extends over 15 amino acids. V dropped 8 bases and J dropped 2 bases, with 15 bases sitting between them.

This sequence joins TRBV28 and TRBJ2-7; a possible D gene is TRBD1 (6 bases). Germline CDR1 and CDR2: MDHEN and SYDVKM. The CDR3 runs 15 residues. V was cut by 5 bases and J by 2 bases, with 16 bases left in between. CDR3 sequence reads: CASSMLGTQAYEQYF. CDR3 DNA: TGTGCCAGCAGTATGCTCGGGACACAGGCCTACGAGCAGTACTTC.

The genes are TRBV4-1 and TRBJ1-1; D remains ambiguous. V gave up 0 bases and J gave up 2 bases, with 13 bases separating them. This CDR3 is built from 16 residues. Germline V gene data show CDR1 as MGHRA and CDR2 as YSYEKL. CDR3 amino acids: CASSQEANPSNTEAFF. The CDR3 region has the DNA TGCGCCAGCAGCCAAGAAGCAAACCCTTCTAACACTGAAGCTTTCTTT.

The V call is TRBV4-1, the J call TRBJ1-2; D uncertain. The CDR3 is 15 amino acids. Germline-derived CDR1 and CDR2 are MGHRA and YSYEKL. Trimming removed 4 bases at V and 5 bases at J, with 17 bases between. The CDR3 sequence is CASSPTDGLGYGYTF. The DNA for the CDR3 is TGCGCCAGCAGCCCAACCGATGGACTGGGGTATGGCTACACCTTC.

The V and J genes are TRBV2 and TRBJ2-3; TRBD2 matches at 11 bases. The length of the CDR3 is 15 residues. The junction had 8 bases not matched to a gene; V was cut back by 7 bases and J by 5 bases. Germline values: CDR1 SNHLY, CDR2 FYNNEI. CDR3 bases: TGTGCCAGCACGGTAGCGGGAGGGCGTCAAGATACGCAGTATTTT. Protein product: CASTVAGGRQDTQYF.

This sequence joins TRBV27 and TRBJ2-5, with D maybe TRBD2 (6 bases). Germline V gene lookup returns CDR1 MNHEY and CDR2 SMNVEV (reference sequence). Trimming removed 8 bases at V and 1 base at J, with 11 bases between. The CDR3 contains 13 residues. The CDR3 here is CASSSAGQETQYF. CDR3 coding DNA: TGTGCCAGCTCCTCAGCGGGCCAAGAGACCCAGTACTTC.

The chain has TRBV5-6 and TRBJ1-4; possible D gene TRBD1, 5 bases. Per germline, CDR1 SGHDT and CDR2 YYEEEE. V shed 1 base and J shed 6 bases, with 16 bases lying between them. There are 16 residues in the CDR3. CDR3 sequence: CASSLLEGPGDEKLFF. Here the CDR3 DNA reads TGTGCCAGCAGCTTGTTGGAGGGACCGGGAGATGAAAAACTGTTTTTT.

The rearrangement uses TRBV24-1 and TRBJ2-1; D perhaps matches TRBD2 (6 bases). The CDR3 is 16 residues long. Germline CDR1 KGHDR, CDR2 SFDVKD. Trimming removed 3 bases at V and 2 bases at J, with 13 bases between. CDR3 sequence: CATSDGSGLTYNEQFF. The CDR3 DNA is TGTGCCACCAGTGATGGCAGCGGGCTTACCTACAATGAGCAGTTCTTC.

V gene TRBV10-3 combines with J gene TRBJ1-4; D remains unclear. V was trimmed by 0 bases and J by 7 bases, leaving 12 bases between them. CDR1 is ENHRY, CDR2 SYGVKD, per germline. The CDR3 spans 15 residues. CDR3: CAISESPGNGEKLFF. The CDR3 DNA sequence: TGTGCCATCAGTGAGTCCCCCGGGAACGGTGAAAAACTGTTTTTT.

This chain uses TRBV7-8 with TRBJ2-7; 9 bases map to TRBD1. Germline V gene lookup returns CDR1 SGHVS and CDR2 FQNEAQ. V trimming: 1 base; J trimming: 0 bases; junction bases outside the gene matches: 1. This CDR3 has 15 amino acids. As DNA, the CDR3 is TGTGCCAGCAGCTTAGGGGGACAGGGCTCCTACGAGCAGTACTTC. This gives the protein CASSLGGQGSYEQYF.

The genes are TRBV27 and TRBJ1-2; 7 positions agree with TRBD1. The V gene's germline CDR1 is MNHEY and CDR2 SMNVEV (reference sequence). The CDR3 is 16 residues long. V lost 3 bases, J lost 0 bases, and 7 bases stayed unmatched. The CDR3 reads CASSLTGSYSNYGYTF. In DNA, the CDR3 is TGTGCCAGCAGTTTGACAGGGTCCTACTCTAACTATGGCTACACCTTC.

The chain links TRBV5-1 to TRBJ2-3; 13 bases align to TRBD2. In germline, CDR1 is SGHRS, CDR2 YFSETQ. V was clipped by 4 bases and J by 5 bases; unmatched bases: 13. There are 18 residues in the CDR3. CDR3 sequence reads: CASSPGLGLAGVGDTQYF. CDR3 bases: TGCGCCAGCAGCCCAGGCTTAGGACTAGCGGGAGTGGGAGATACGCAGTATTTT.

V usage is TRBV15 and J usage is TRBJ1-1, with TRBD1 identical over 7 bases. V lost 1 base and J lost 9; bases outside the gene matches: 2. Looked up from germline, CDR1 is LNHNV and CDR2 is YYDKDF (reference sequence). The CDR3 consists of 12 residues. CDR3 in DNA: TGTGCCACCAGCAGAGCAGGGGGGAAAGCTTTCTTT. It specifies CATSRAGGKAFF.

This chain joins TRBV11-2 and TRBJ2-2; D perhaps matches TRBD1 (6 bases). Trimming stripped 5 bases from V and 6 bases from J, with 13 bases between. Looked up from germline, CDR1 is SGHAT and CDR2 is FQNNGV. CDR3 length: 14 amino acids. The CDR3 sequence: CASSQQQGPGELFF. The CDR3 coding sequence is TGTGCCAGCAGCCAGCAACAGGGCCCCGGGGAGCTGTTTTTT.

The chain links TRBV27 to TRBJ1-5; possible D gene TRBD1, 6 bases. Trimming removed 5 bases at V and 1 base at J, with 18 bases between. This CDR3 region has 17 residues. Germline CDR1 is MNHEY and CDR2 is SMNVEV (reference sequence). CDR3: CASSPASTGSSNQPQHF. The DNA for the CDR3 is TGTGCCAGCAGTCCCGCCTCGACAGGCTCGAGCAATCAGCCCCAGCATTTT.

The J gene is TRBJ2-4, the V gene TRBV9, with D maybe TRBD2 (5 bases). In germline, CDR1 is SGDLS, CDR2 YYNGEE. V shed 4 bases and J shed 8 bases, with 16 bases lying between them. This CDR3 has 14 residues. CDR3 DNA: TGTGCCAGCAGCCCAGAGGTTGCGGGCGACATTCAGTACTTC. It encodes CASSPEVAGDIQYF.

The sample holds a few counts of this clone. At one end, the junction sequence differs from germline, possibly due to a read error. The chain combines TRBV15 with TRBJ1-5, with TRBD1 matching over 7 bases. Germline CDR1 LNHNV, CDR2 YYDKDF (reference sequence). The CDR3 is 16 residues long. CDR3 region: CATSGDRELMKRPQHF. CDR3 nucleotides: TGTGCCACCAGCGGAGACAGGGAACTAATGAAGAGGCCCCAGCATTTT.

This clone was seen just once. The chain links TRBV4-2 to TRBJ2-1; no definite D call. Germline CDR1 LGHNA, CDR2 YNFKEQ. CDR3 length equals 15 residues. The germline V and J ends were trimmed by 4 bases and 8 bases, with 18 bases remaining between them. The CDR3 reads CASSPGHLGSHEQFF. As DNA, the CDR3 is TGTGCCAGCAGCCCCGGCCATTTAGGTAGCCATGAGCAGTTCTTC.

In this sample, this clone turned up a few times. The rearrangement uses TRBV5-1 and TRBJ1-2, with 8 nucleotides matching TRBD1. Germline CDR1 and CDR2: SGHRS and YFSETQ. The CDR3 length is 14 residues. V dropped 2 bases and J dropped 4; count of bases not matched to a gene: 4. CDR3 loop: CASSFPGGGYGYTF. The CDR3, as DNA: TGCGCCAGCAGCTTCCCAGGGGGCGGCTATGGCTACACCTTC.

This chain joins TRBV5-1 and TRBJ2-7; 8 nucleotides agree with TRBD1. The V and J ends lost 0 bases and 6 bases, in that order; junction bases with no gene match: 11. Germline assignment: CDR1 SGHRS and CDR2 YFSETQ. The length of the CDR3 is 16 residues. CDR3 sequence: CASSLVSGTGGGEQYF. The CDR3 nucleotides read TGCGCCAGCAGCTTGGTTTCTGGTACAGGGGGTGGCGAGCAGTACTTC.

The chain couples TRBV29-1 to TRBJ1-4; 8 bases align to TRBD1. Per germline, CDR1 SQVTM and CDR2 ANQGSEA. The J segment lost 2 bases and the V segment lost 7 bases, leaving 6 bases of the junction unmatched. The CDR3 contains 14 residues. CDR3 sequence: CSAQWTGTNEKLFF. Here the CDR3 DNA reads TGCAGCGCACAATGGACAGGGACTAATGAAAAACTGTTTTTT.

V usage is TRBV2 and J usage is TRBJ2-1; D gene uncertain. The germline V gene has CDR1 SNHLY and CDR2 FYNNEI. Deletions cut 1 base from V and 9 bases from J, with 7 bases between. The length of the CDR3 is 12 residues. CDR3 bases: TGTGCCAGCAGTGAAGAATCCTTTGAGCAGTTCTTC. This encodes CASSEESFEQFF.